The 17 T cell receptor beta chains reported below all come from one sample, sequenced in a study of blood T cells in healthy people across ages. A second PCR, run for about 7 to 11 cycles, used a sample-barcoded 5' primer plus a J-beta primer mix. One entry per CDR3 protein results from TCRdb running MiXCR on the 5' RACE reads. The sample records 870,000 or so distinct CDR3 sequences, 29% being singletons. The specimen was blood. The receptors shown here come from a woman over 75 in good health.

Concerning this clonotype itself: Just one base apart from a much larger clone, this may be a read error. The rearrangement joins TRBV7-8 to TRBJ2-1, with 9 bases aligning to TRBD1. The J call may be mistaken, given a closer DNA end match to TRBJ2-7. Germline assignment: CDR1 SGHVS and CDR2 FQNEAQ. The CDR3 length is 16 residues. In nucleotides, the CDR3 is TGTGCCAGCAGAGAAACAGGGGGCTCGGCCTACAATGAGCAGTACTTC. It yields the protein CASRETGGSAYNEQYF.

This clonotype was seen once. J is TRBJ2-7 and V is TRBV7-2; 13 bases align to TRBD2. The CDR3 consists of 15 residues. V lost 5 bases to trimming and J lost 5 bases; unmatched junction nucleotides: 6. The germline V gene encodes CDR1 SGHTA and CDR2 FQGNSA. CDR3 bases: TGTGCCAGCAGCAGCAGGACTAGCGGGAGCAACGAGCAGTACTTC. Translated: CASSSRTSGSNEQYF.

In this sample, this clonotype turned up once. This sequence may be a read error, since a much larger clone differs from it by one base. The chain joins TRBV6-5 to TRBJ2-5, with a weak D call TRBD2 (6 bases). The germline V gene encodes CDR1 MNHEY and CDR2 SVGAGI. V was cut by 2 bases and J by 11 bases, with 18 bases left in between. The CDR3 is 14 residues long. Here the CDR3 DNA reads TGTGCCAGCAGTTACACGACTAGGGCCTATGAGCAGTACTTC. Its translation is CASSYTTRAYEQYF.

Note on this clonotype: A much larger clone sits a single nucleotide away, making a read error possible. It is unclear where the CDR3 begins or ends on the DNA, so no DNA is shown, and the CDR3 is as TCRdb lists it. The rearrangement uses TRBV5-1 and TRBJ1-2. The germline V gene has CDR1 SGHRS and CDR2 YFSETQ. From its first to its last residue, the CDR3 has 13 amino acids. CDR3: CASRSDSNYGCTF.

This clonotype was seen at least ten times. V is TRBV5-1 and J is TRBJ2-1; 14 bases are shared with TRBD2. CDR3 length equals 16 residues. The V gene's germline CDR1 is SGHRS and CDR2 YFSETQ. Trimming cost V 5 bases and J 4 bases; bases outside gene matches: 5. The CDR3 DNA sequence: TGCGCCAGCAGGGGGACTAGCGGGGGAGATTACAATGAGCAGTTCTTC. Protein: CASRGTSGGDYNEQFF.

This sequence joins TRBV6-5 and TRBJ2-2; 10 bases agree with TRBD1. Germline V gene data show CDR1 as MNHEY and CDR2 as SVGAGI. This CDR3 region has 15 residues. Trimming at V came to 6 bases and at J to 4 bases, leaving 5 bases not matched to a gene. CDR3 region: CASRVTGGSTGELFF. The DNA for the CDR3 is TGTGCCAGCAGGGTGACAGGGGGCTCCACCGGGGAGCTGTTTTTT.

With regard to this clonotype: Being one base from a much bigger clone, this may be a read error. The chain uses TRBV6-6 and TRBJ2-2, with D possibly TRBD2 on 5 matching bases. The CDR3 sequence is 17 residues long. The V gene's germline CDR1 is MNHNY and CDR2 SVGAGI (reference sequence). CDR3 nucleotide sequence: TGTGCCAGCAGTCGTCCTGGTAACTATTTGAACACCGGGGAGCGGTTTTTT. It is translated as CASSRPGNYLNTGERFF.

This clonotype was seen repeatedly, ten times or more. J is TRBJ2-3 and V is TRBV6-2 or TRBV6-3; the D gene is possibly TRBD2 (6 bases). CDR3 length: 16 amino acids. Germline V CDR1 and CDR2: MNHEY, SVGEGT. Trimming took 0 bases from V and 1 from J, leaving 11 bases between them. This CDR3 reads CASSYSFSGGTDTQYF. The DNA of the CDR3 is TGTGCCAGCAGTTACTCGTTTTCGGGGGGCACAGATACGCAGTATTTT.

This clonotype was observed a few times. A much more abundant neighbour one base away suggests this may be a read error. This chain uses TRBV20-1 with TRBJ2-3, with D maybe TRBD2 (5 bases). The CDR3 length is 15 residues. In germline, CDR1 is DFQATT, CDR2 SNEGSKA (reference sequence). V lost 0 bases and J lost 5, with 15 bases in between. CDR3 DNA: TGCAGTGCTAGAGATCTCCAGCATCGGGGAGATACGCAGTATTTT. It translates to CSARDLQHRGDTQYF.

The table lists this clonotype with a few counts. The chain carries TRBV9 and TRBJ1-1; TRBD1 matches at 8 bases. CDR1 and CDR2 (germline): SGDLS, YYNGEE. J gave up 2 bases and V 4 bases, and 7 bases lay outside the gene matches. This CDR3 comprises 15 residues. Written as DNA, the CDR3 is TGTGCCAGCAGCTCCCTAGGACAGGGAAACACTGAAGCTTTCTTT. Translating it yields CASSSLGQGNTEAFF.

There are many counts of this clonotype. The rearrangement joins TRBV18 to TRBJ2-7; the match to TRBD1 covers 10 bases. The trim removed 5 bases at V and 5 bases at J, leaving 6 bases unmatched. Germline-derived CDR1 and CDR2 are KGHSH and LQKENI. The CDR3 contains 14 residues. This chain's CDR3 is CASSDGTGVNEQYF. The CDR3 DNA reads as TGTGCCAGCTCAGATGGGACAGGGGTGAACGAGCAGTACTTC.

The chain combines TRBV20-1 with TRBJ1-5; no clear D gene. This CDR3 has 16 residues. Germline loops: CDR1 DFQATT, CDR2 SNEGSKA (reference sequence). The V end lost 0 bases, the J end lost 0 bases, and 12 bases lay between the germline ends. In DNA form, the CDR3 reads TGCAGTGCTAGAGATGACGGCAGATTTAGCAATCAGCCCCAGCATTTT. Residues: CSARDDGRFSNQPQHF.

The chain combines TRBV7-8 with TRBJ2-1; 8 bases are shared with TRBD2. V lost 1 base, J lost 15 bases, and 8 bases stayed unmatched. CDR1 is SGHVS, CDR2 FQNEAQ, per germline. The CDR3 has 13 residues. The CDR3 DNA is TGTGCCAGCAGCTTAGAAAGGGGACTAGTGGGGTTCTTC. This sequence encodes CASSLERGLVGFF.

Of note for this clonotype: This clone may be a read error of a much larger clone one base away. The chain carries TRBV10-3 and TRBJ2-1; TRBD2 matches at 11 bases. The CDR3 runs 14 residues. Germline lookup yields CDR1 ENHRY and CDR2 SYGVKD. The DNA for the CDR3 is TGTGCCATCACCGGGACTAGCGGTGACAATGAGCGGTTCTTC. It specifies CAITGTSGDNERFF.

The chain recombines TRBV7-9 with TRBJ1-2; tentative D call: TRBD1 (5 bases). V gave up 7 bases and J gave up 7 bases, with 13 bases separating them. Germline CDR1 is SEHNR and CDR2 is FQNEAQ (reference sequence). The CDR3 is 12 residues long. In DNA form, the CDR3 reads TGTGCCAGCATCCGGGGGGAAGTTGGCTACACCTTC. It yields the protein CASIRGEVGYTF.

The chain has TRBV6-2 or TRBV6-3 and TRBJ1-5, with D perhaps TRBD1 (5 bases). In germline, CDR1 is MNHEY, CDR2 SVGEGT. Trimming left V 2 bases short and J 5 bases short, with 7 bases between. The CDR3 contains 13 residues. The CDR3 nucleotides are TGTGCCAGCAGTTACCAGGGAGATCAGCCCCAGCATTTT. Its translation is CASSYQGDQPQHF.

This clonotype was counted ten times or more. CDR3 protein: CASSGGGLSYGYTF. The DNA of the CDR3 is TGTGCCAGCAGCGGGGGGGGTTTGAGCTATGGCTACACCTTC. The chain links TRBV7-2 to TRBJ1-2; weak D call: TRBD1 (5 bases). Germline V gene sequence: CDR1 SGHTA, CDR2 FQGNSA. The CDR3 consists of 14 residues. V lost 5 bases, J lost 4 bases, and 14 bases lay in between.